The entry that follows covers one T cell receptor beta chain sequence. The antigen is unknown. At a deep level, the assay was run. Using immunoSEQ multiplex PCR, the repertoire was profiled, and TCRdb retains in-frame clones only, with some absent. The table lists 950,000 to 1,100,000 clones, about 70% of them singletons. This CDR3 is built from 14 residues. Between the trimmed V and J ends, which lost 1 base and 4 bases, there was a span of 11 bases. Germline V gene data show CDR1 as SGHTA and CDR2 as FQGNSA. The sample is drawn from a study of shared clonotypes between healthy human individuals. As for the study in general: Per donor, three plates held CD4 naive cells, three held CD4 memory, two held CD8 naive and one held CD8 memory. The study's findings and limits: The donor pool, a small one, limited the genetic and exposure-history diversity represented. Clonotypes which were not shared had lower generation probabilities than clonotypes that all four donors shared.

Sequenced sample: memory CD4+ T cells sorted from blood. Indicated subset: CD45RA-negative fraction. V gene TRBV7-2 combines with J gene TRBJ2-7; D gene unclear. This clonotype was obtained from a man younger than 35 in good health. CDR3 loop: CASSLVRPPYEQYF. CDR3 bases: TGTGCCAGCAGCTTAGTAAGACCCCCTTACGAGCAGTACTTC.